The subject of this entry is one T cell receptor (beta chain). The entry originates in a study of blood T cell repertoires in COVID-19. Looking at the study overall: The cDNA or gDNA used as material had been derived from T cells, B-cell-depleted T cells, or PBMCs.

The Seattle site enrolled patients during active infection and followed them longitudinally. V was cut by 1 base and J by 5 bases, with 8 bases left in between. Germline CDR1 is MNHNS and CDR2 is SASEGT. The CDR3 spans 13 residues. Libraries were prepared by immunoSEQ multiplex PCR; TCRdb keeps only in-frame clonotypes and omits some of them. The sample comprises roughly 120,000 clones, more than 80% of which are singletons, and more than 5% rests with the top ten. The chain couples TRBV6-1 to TRBJ2-5; D ambiguous. This TCR came from a woman aged 55-69 years with COVID-19, enrolled during active disease. The sample was peripheral blood. CDR3 sequence reads: CASSEDYKETQYF. The CDR3 nucleotides are TGTGCCAGCAGTGAAGACTACAAGGAGACCCAGTACTTC.